The present TCR beta chain was sequenced within a study of T cells expressing NK-cell markers. CDR1 and CDR2 from the germline V gene are DFQATT and SNEGSKA (reference sequence). The CDR3 spans 17 residues. With the 5' RACE reads reprocessed, TCRdb shows one record per CDR3 protein and no DNA. Recorded for this sample: under 200,000 distinct CDR3 sequences. This sequence joins TRBV20-1 and TRBJ2-2; without DNA, the TCRdb call of TRBD2 cannot be checked. This receptor was obtained from a woman aged 18 to 75 in good health. The sample consisted of blood T cells: a sorted CD56 or NKG2C T cell subset, CD4+ or CD8+ T cells, or bulk PBMC T cells (not recorded which). The CDR3 sequence is CSASPLTSGGSRGELFF.